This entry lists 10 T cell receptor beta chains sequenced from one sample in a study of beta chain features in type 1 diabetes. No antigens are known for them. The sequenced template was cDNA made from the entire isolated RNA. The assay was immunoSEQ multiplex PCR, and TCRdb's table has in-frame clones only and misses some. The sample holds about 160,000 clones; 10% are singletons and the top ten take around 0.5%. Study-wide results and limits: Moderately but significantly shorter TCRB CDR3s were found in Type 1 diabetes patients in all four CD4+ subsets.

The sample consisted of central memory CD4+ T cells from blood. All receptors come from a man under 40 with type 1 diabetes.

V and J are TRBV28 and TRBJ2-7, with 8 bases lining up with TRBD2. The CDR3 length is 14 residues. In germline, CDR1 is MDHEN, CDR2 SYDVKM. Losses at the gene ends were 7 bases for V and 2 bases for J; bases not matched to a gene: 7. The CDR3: CASTSGGRTYEQYF. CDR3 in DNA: TGTGCCAGCACCTCGGGCGGGAGGACCTACGAGCAGTACTTC.

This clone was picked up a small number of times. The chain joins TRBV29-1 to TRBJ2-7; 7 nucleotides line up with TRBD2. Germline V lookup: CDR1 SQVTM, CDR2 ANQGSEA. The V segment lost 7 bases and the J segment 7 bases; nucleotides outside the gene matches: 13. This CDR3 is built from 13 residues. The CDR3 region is CSAVPGLRREQYF. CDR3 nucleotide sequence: TGCAGCGCCGTCCCGGGACTACGACGAGAGCAGTACTTC.

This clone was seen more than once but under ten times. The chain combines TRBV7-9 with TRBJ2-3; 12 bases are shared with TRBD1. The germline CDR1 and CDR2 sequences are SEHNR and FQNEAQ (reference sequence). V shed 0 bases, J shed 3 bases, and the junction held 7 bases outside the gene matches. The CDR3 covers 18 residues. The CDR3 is CASSLATMGQGATDTQYF. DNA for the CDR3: TGTGCCAGCAGCTTAGCGACCATGGGACAGGGGGCAACAGATACGCAGTATTTT.

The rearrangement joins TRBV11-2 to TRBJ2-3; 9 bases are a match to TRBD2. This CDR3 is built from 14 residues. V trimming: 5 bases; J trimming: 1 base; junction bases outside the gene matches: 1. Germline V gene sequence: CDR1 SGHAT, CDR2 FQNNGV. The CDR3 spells CASSRTSGTDTQYF. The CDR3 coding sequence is TGTGCCAGCAGCCGGACTAGCGGCACAGATACGCAGTATTTT.

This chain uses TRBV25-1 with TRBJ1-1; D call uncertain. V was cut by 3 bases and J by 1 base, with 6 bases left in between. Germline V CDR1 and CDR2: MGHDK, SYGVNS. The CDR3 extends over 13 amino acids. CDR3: CASSDRGNTEAFF. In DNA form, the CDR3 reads TGTGCCAGCAGTGATCGAGGGAACACTGAAGCTTTCTTT. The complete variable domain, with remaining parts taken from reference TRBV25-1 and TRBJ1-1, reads EADIYQTPRYLVIGTGKKITLECSQTMGHDKMYWYQQDPGMELHLIHYSYGVNSTEKGDLSSESTVSRIRTEHFPLTLESARPSHTSQYLCASSDRGNTEAFFGQGTRLTVV.

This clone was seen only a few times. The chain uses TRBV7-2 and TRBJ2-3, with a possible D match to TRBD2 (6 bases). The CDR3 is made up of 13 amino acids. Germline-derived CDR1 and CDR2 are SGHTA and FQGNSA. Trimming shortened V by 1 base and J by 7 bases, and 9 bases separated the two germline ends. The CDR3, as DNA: TGTGCCAGCAGCTTAGGGGACTCTTATACGCAGTATTTT. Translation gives CASSLGDSYTQYF.

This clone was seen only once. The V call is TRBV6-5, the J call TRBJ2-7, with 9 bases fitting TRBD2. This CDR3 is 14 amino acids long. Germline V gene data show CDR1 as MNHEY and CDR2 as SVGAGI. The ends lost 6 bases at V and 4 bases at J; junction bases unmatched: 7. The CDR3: CASRTLAGAYEQYF. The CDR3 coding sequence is TGTGCCAGCAGAACCTTAGCGGGAGCGTACGAGCAGTACTTC.

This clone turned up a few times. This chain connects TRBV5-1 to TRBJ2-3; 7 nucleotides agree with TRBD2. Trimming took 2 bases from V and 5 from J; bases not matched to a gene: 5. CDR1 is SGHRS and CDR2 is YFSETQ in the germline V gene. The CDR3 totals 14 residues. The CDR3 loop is CASSLGGSEDTQYF. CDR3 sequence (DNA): TGCGCCAGCAGCTTAGGCGGGAGTGAAGATACGCAGTATTTT.

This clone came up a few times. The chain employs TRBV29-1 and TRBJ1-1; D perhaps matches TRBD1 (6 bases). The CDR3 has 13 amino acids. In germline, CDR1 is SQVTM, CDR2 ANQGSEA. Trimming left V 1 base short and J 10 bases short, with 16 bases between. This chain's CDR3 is CSVEGGRGSRAFF. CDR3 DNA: TGCAGCGTTGAAGGAGGTAGGGGGTCTCGAGCTTTCTTT. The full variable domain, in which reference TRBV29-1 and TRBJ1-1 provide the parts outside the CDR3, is SAVISQKPSRDICQRGTSLTIQCQVDSQVTMMFWYRQQPGQSLTLIATANQGSEATYESGFVIDKFPISRPNLTFSTLTVSNMSPEDSSIYLCSVEGGRGSRAFFGQGTRLTVV.

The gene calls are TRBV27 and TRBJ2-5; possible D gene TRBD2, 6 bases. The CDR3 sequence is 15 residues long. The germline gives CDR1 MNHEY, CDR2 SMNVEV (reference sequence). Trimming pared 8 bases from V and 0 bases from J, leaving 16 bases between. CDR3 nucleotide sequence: TGTGCCAGCGGGGGGAGCAAGGTTTACCAAGAGACCCAGTACTTC. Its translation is CASGGSKVYQETQYF.